This section outlines one T cell receptor beta chain sequence together with its context. The antigen is unknown. One base away lies a much larger clone, so this may be a sequencing read error. These data come from a study of T cell repertoires in cytomegalovirus infection. Study-wide context: Both a matching HLA type and CMV infection were indicated by public TCR beta signatures. The study, taken as a whole, reports: Public TCR beta family frequency separated CMV-and-HLA carriers, including in an independent cohort. The study found HLA-C-restricted CMV-specific TCR beta clonotypes dominating the ex vivo response.

In germline, CDR1 is SGHTA, CDR2 FQGTGA. The length of the CDR3 is 16 residues. The V gene lost 3 bases and the J gene lost 4 bases, with 15 bases spanning the gap. TCRdb re-called the reads through MiXCR, storing one row per CDR3 protein. The sample carries 150,000 to 200,000 distinct CDR3 sequences, roughly 19% recorded once. The sequencing sample was made of PBMCs. The chain joins TRBV7-3 to TRBJ2-2; D might be TRBD2 (5 bases). This receptor was taken from a human donor in good health (CMV status not recorded). Some clones in this sample may be carry-over from other donors' samples. The CDR3 DNA reads TGTGCCAGCAGCTTGGCGGGCGCCGCGAGCACCGGGGAGCTGTTTTTT. Translation: CASSLAGAASTGELFF.